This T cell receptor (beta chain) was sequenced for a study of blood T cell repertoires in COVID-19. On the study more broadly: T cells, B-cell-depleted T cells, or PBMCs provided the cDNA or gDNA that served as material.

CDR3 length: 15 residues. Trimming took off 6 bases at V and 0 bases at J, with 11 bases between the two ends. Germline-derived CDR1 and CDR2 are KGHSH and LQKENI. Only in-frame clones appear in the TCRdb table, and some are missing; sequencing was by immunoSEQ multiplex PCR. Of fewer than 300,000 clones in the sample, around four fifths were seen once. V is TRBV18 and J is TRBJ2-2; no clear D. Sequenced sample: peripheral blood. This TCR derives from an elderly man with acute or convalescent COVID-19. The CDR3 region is CASSTRFANTGELFF. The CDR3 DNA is TGTGCCAGCTCGACAAGGTTCGCGAACACCGGGGAGCTGTTTTTT.